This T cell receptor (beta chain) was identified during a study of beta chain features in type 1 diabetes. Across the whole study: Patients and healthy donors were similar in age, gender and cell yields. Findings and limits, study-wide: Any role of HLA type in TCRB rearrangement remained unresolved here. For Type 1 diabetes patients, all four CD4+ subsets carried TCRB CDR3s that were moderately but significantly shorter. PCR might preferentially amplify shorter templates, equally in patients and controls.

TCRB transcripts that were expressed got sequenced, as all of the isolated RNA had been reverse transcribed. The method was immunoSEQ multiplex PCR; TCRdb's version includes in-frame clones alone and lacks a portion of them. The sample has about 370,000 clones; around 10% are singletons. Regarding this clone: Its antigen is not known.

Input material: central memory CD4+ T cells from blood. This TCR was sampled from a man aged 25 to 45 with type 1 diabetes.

The CDR3 is CASSFGQGMASPYEQYF. The CDR3 nucleotides are TGTGCCAGCAGTTTCGGACAGGGCATGGCGTCCCCCTACGAGCAGTACTTC. The chain uses TRBV27 and TRBJ2-7; 8 bases map to TRBD1. V trimming: 3 bases; J trimming: 2 bases; junction bases outside the gene matches: 12. The germline V gene has CDR1 MNHEY and CDR2 SMNVEV (reference sequence). There are 17 residues in the CDR3.